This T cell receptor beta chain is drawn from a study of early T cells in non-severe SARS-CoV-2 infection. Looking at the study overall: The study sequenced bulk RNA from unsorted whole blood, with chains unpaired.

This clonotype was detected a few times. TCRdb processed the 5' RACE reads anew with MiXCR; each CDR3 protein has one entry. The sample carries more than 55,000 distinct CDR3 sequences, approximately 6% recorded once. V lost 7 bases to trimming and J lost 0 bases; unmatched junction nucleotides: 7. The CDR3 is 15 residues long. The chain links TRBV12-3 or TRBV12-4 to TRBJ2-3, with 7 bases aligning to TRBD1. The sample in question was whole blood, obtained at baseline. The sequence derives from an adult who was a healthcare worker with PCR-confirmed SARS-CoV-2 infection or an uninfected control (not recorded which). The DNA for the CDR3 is TGTGCCAGCACCCGAATGACAGGGAGCACAGATACGCAGTATTTT. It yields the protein CASTRMTGSTDTQYF.